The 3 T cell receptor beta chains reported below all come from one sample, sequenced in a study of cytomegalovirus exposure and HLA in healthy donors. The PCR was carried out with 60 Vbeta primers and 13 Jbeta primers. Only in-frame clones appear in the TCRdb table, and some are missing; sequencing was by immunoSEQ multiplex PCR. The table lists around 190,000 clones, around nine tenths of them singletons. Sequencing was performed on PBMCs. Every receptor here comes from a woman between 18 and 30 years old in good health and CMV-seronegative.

DNA of the CDR3: TGTGCCAGCAGCTTAGGTCCAGGGCGAGCTGAGCAGTTCTTC. This encodes CASSLGPGRAEQFF. The chain uses TRBV11-2 and TRBJ2-1; weak D call: TRBD1 (5 bases). In germline, CDR1 is SGHAT, CDR2 FQNNGV. The CDR3 has 14 amino acids. Trimming left V 1 base short and J 9 bases short, with 13 bases between.

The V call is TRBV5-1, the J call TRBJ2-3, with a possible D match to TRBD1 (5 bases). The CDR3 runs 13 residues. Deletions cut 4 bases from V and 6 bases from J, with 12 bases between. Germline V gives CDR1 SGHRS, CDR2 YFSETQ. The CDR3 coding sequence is TGCGCCAGCAGCCCCCCTTCAGGGGATACGCAGTATTTT. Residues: CASSPPSGDTQYF.

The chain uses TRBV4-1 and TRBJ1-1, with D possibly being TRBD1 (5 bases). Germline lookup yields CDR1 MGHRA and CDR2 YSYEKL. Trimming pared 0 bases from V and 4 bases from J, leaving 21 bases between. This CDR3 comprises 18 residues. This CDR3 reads CASSQETAGSSGGTEAFF. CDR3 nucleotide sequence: TGCGCCAGCAGCCAAGAAACTGCGGGATCTTCTGGGGGCACTGAAGCTTTCTTT.